Sequencing of this T cell receptor (beta chain) was carried out in a study of post-analysis software for immune sequencing data (dated by TCRdb to the mid-2010s). With respect to the entire study: Recorded disease courses included relapsing-remitting, secondary progressive and progressive-relapsing multiple sclerosis, with some patients lacking subtype annotation. The patient repertoires were compared against more than 10 previously published healthy control repertoires obtained from donors aged roughly 6 to 26 years. A subset of samples was prepared in parallel using single-end sample barcoding, then pooled and co-amplified after Illumina adapter ligation. Beyond this particular receptor, the publication reports: The control group was slightly older than the multiple sclerosis patient group. Direct clustering with F measure revealed strong co-clustering of samples prepared in the same batch, which led to a batch-effect correction. Patients showed significantly higher frequencies than controls for about 5 TRBV segments, among them TRBV5-6, TRBV5-1 and TRBV20-1. Normalized Chao1 diversity was significantly lower in multiple sclerosis patients than controls, suggesting substantial peripheral T-cell clonal expansion.

Libraries came from PCR. TCRdb names Illumina HiSeq 2500 as the instrument used. To reduce PCR and sequencing biases, unique molecular identifiers were incorporated into the TCR beta cDNA libraries. Roughly 0.5 million cDNA molecules were obtained per 1 to 10 million input T cells, so each molecule approximated one T cell. Patient libraries were prepared and sequenced with the same protocol used for the earlier healthy control dataset. Samples belonging to the same batch were prepared together, multiplexed and sequenced on a shared HiSeq lane. From the authors' description of their analysis: MIGEC was used to process the raw barcoded reads, and molecular identifier groups with only a single read were discarded before consensus assembly and CDR3 extraction. Clonotype tables were post-analysed with VDJtools, and diversity was normalized by down-sampling all datasets to the smallest sample size. In repertoire overlap clustering, CDR3 amino acid sequences, but not nucleotide sequences, were matched to correct batch-related cross-sample contamination. Using fastp at Q25 and MiXCR, TCRdb reprocessed the public reads and kept productive beta chains. Each entry merges the rows of one CDR3 protein and shows their most common DNA and genes. The V and J calls and clone size come from TCRdb's table, not from the authors' own analysis. Across this sample there are about 680,000 distinct CDR3 sequences, with roughly three fifths seen only once. The ten largest account for about 11% of the sample.

Measured from the cysteine to the phenylalanine, the CDR3 is 19 residues long. Only the CDR3 DNA is retained, 57 bases long and in frame from the first base. V loses 4 bases at its end and J loses 0 bases; junction bases beyond the gene matches: 8. The germline V gene (reference sequence) sets CDR1 to MNHEY and CDR2 to SMNVEV. TCR beta repertoires were profiled from peripheral blood of 10 to 15 young patients with multiple sclerosis to demonstrate the VDJtools post-analysis software. Multiple sclerosis patients were children and adolescents aged about 6 to 15 years. As regards this clonotype: This receptor's antigen is unknown. Per-base qualities were not stored, and no clone one base away is much larger.

The source material was blood. The rearrangement combines TRBV27 with TRBJ2-1; TRBD2 fits 14 bases in the junction. The sequence was obtained from a girl aged 2-10 years with multiple sclerosis. In nucleotides, the sequence is TGTGCCAGCAGTTCCGGGACTAGCGGGAGTTTGGCCTCCTACAATGAGCAGTTCTTC. It is translated as CASSSGTSGSLASYNEQFF.